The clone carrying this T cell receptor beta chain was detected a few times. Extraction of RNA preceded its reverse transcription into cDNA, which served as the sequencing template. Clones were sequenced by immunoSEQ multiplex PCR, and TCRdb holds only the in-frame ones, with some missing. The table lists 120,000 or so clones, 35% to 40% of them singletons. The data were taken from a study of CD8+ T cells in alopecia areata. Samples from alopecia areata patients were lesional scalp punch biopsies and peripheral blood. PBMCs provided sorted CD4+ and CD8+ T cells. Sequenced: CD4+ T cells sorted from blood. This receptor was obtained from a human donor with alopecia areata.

DNA for the CDR3: TGCAGCGTTTACCCCGTGACAGGGCGGGACGAGCAGTACTTC. Translated: CSVYPVTGRDEQYF. The chain links TRBV29-1 to TRBJ2-7, with 7 bases that match TRBD1. Germline V gene sequence: CDR1 SQVTM, CDR2 ANQGSEA. V gave up 5 bases and J gave up 5 bases; unmatched junction bases: 12. The CDR3 extends over 14 amino acids.